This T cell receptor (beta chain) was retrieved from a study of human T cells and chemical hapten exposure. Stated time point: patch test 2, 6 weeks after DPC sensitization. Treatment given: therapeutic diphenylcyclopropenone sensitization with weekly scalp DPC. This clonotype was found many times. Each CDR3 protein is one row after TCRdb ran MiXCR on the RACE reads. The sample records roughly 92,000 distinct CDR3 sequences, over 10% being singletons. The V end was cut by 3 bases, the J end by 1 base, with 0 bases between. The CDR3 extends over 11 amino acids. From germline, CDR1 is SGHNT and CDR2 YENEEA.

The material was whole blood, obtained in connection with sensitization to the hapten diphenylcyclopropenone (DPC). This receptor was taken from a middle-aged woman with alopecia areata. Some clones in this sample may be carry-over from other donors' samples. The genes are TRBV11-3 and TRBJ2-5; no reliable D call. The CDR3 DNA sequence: TGTGCCAGCAGCTTCCAAGAGACCCAGTACTTC. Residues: CASSFQETQYF.